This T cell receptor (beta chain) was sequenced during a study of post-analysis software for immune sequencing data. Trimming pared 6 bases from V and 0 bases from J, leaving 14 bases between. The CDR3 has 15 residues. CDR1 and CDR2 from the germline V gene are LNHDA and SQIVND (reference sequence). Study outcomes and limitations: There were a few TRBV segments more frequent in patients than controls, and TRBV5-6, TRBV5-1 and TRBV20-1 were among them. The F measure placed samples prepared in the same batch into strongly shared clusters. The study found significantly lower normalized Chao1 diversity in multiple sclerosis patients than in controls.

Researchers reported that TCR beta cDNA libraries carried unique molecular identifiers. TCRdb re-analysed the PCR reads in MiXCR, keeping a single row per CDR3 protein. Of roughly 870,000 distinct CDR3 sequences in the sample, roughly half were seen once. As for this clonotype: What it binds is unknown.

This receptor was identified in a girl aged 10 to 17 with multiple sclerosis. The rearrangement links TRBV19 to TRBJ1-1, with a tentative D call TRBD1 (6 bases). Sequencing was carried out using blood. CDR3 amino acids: CASSDRRRMNTEAFF. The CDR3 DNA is TGTGCCAGTAGCGACAGGCGTCGTATGAACACTGAAGCTTTCTTT. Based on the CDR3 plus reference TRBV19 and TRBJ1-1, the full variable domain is DGGITQSPKYLFRKEGQNVTLSCEQNLNHDAMYWYRQDPGQGLRLIYYSQIVNDFQKGDIAEGYSVSREKKESFPLTVTSAQKNPTAFYLCASSDRRRMNTEAFFGQGTRLTVV.